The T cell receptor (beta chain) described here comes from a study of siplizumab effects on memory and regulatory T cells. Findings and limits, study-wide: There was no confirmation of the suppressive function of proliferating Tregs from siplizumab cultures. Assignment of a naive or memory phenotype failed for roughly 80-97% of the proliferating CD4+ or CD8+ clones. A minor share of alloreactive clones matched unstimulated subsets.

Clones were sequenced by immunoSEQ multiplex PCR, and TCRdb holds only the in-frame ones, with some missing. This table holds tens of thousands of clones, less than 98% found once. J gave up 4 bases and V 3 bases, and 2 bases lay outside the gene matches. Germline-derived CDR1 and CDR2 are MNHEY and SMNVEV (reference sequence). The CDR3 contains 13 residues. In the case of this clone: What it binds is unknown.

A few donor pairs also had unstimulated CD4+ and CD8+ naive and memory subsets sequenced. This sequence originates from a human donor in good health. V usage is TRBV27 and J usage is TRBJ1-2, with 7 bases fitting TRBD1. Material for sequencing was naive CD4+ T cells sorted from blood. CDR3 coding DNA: TGTGCCAGCAGTTTCAGACAGGGCTATGGCTACACCTTC. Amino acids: CASSFRQGYGYTF.